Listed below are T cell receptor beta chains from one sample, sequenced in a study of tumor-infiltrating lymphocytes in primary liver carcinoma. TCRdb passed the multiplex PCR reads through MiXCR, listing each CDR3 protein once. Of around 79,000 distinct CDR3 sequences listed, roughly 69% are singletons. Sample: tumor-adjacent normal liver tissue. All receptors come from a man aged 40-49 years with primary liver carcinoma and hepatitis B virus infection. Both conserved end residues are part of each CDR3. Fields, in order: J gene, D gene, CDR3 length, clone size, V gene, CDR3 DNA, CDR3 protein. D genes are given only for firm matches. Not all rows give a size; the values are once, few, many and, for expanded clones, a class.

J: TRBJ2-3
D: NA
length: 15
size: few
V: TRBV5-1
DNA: TGCGCCAGCCGACGGGGCAGCAGAAGCACAGATACGCAGTATTTT
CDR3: CASRRGSRSTDTQYF

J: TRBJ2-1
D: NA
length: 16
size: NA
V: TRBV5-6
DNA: TGTGCCAGCAGCTTGGCGGGTGAAAGCTCCTACAATAAGCAGTTATTC
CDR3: CASSLAGESSYNKQLF

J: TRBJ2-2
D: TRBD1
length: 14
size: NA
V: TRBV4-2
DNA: TGTGTCAGCAGCACAGGGGGTTACACCGTGGAGCCGTTTTTT
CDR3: CVSSTGGYTVEPFF

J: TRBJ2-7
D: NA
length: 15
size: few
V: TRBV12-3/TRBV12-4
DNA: TGTGCCAGCGGTTTAAAACGGGGCGGCTCCTACGAGCAGTATTTC
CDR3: CASGLKRGGSYEQYF

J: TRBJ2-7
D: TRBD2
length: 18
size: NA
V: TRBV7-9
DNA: TGTGCCAGCAGCCCTCGTCCGACTAGCGGGAGGACGGCCTACGAGCAGTACTTC
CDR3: CASSPRPTSGRTAYEQYF

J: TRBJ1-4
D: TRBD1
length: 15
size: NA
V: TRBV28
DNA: TGTGCCAGTAGTTCTCGGACAGGGATTAATGAAAAACTGTTTTTT
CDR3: CASSSRTGINEKLFF

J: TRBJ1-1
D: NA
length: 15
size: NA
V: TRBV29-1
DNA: TGCAGTGCTTCCCCGGGTTGGACAATGAACACTGAAGCTTTCTTT
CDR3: CSASPGWTMNTEAFF

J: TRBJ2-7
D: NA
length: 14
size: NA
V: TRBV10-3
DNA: TGTGCCATCAGTGCTCAGCTGGAGGTATACGAGCAGTACTTC
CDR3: CAISAQLEVYEQYF

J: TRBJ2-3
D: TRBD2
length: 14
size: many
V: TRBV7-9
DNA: TGTGCCAGCAGCTCAGCGGGAGGCACAGATACGCAGTATTTT
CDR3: CASSSAGGTDTQYF

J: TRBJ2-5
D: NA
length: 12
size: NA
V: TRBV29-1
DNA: TGCAGTGTGATGGGGTGTCGGGAGACCCAGTACTTC
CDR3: CSVMGCRETQYF

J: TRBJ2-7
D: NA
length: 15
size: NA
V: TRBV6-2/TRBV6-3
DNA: TGTGCCAGCAGTTACTCGAGCGATGGTGTAAACGAGAAGTACTTC
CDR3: CASSYSSDGVNEKYF

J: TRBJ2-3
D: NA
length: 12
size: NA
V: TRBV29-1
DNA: TGCAGCGTTGAGGAAGGGCTAGCGCAGCAGTGTTTT
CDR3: CSVEEGLAQQCF

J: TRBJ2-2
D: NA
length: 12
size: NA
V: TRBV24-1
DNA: TGTGCCACCAATTTATCTCCCGGGGAGCTGTCTTTT
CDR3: CATNLSPGELSF

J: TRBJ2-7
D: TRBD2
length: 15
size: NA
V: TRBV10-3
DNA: TGCGCCATCAGTTTCGGTACTAGCGACTCCTACGAGCGGTACTTC
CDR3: CAISFGTSDSYERYF

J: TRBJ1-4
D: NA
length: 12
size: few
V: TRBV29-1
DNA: TGCAGCGTTGAGGTCATTGGGGAAAAACTGTTTTTT
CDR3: CSVEVIGEKLFF

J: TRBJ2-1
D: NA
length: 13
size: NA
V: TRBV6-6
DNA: TGTGCCAGCAGTTTGGGCCTGTACAATGAACAGTCCTTC
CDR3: CASSLGLYNEQSF

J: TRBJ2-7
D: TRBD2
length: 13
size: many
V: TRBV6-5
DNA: TGTGCCAGCATCGGACTAGTTGGGGGCGAGCAGTACTTC
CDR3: CASIGLVGGEQYF

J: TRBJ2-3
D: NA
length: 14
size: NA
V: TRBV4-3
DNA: TGTGCCAGCAGCCAAGGTACTAGTGGGTCAGCGCAGTATTTT
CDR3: CASSQGTSGSAQYF

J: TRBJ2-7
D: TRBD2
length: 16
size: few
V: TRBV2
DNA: TGTGCCAGCAGTCTCCACCCGACTAGCGGCTTCTACGAGCAGTACTTC
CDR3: CASSLHPTSGFYEQYF

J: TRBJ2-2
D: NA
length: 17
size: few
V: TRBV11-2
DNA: TGTGCCAGCAGCCTAGTGCGGGTCCCTCAGGACCCCGGGGAGCTGCTTTTT
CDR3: CASSLVRVPQDPGELLF

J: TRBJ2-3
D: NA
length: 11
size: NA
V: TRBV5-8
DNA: TGTGCGAGCAGCAGAATGGATACGCAGTATTTT
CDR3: CASSRMDTQYF

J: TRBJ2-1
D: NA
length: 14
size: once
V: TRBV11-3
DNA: TGTGCCAGCGGCTTAGGCGTCTCGAACGATGAGCAGTTCTTC
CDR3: CASGLGVSNDEQFF

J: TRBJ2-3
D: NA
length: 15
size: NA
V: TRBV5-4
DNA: TGTGCCAGCAGCTTGGGTCCGGGGAGCACAGATACGCAGTATTTT
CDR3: CASSLGPGSTDTQYF

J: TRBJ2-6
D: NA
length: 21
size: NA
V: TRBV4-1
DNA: TGCGCCAGTAGAGTGTCCGCGGGAAGGTCCCGAGTGGATAGGAGGGCCAAGGTCCTGACTTTC
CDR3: CASRVSAGRSRVDRRAKVLTF

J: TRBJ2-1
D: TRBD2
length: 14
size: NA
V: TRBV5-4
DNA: TGTGCCAACAGCCTTAGCGGGAGGAAGGATGAGCACTTCTTC
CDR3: CANSLSGRKDEHFF

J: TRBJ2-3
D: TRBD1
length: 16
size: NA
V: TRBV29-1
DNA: TGCAGCTTTGAAGGCGGGGGACAGGGGGCGCGGGATATGCAGTATTTT
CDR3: CSFEGGGQGARDMQYF

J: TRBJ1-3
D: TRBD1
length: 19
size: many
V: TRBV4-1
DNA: TGCGCCAGCAGCCAAGCGGGGACAGGGGGTCCGGGCCCTGGAAACACCATATATTTT
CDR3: CASSQAGTGGPGPGNTIYF

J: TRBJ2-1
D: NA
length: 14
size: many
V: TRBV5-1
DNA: TGCGCCAGCAGCTTGTCTAGCGTCTACAATGAGCAGTTCTTC
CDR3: CASSLSSVYNEQFF

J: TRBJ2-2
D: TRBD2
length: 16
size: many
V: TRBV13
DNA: TGTGCCAGCAGCTTAAGACTAGCGGGAGGACCCGGGGAGCTGTTTTTT
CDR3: CASSLRLAGGPGELFF

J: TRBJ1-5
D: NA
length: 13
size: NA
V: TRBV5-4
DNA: TGTGGCAGCAGCGGGACAAAAAATCAGCCCCGGCATTTC
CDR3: CGSSGTKNQPRHF

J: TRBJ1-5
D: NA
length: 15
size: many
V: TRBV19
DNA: TGTGCCAGTAGTATGACCCCGGGGGGGTATCAGCCCCAGCATTTT
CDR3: CASSMTPGGYQPQHF

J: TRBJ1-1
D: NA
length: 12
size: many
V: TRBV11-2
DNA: TGTGCCAGCAGCTTGTCGGGAGCTGAAGCTTTCTTT
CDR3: CASSLSGAEAFF

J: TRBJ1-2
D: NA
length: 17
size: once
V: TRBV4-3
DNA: TGCGCCAGCAGCCATGATGAGGTGGGGGACAAGCCCTATGGCTACACCTTC
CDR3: CASSHDEVGDKPYGYTF

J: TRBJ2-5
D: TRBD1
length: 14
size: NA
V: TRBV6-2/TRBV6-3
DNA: TGTACCAGCAGTCCCAGGGGACAGGCCGAGACCCAGTACTTC
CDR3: CTSSPRGQAETQYF

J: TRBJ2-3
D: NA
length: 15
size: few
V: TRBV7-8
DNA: TGTGCCAGCAGCTTATATCAGAGGCCCACAGGTACGCAGTATTTT
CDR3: CASSLYQRPTGTQYF

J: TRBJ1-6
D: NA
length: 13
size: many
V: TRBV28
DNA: TGTGCCAGCAGTCCCTTATTCAATTCACCCCTCCACTTT
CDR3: CASSPLFNSPLHF

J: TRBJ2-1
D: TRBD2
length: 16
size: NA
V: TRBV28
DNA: TGTGCCAGCAGTTGCCTCGGACTAGCGGGACGCAATAAGCAGTTCTTC
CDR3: CASSCLGLAGRNKQFF

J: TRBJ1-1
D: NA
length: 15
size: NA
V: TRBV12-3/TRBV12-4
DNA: TGTGCCAGCAGTTCTACTCAGGGGTGCCACACTGAAGCTTTCTTT
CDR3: CASSSTQGCHTEAFF

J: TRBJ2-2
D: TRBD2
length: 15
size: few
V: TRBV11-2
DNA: TGTGCCAGCAGCTACGGGGGGGGGAATGTCGGGGAGCTGCTTTTT
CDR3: CASSYGGGNVGELLF

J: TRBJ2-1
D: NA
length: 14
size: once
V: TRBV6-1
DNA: TGTGCCAGCAGTGACACGGGATGGTATGATGAGCAGTTCTTC
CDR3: CASSDTGWYDEQFF

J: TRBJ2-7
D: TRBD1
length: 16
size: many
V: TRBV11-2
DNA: TGTGTCAGCAGCTTAGCAGGGGGCCCCTTTGACTACGAGCAGTACTTC
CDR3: CVSSLAGGPFDYEQYF

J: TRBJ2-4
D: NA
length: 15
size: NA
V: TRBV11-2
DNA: TGTGTCAGCACCACTTCAGCGGTAGCCAAAAACATTCAGTACTTC
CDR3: CVSTTSAVAKNIQYF

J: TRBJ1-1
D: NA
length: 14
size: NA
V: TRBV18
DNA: TGTGCCAGCTCATCGTCAGGGGCTAGTACTGAAGCTTTCTTT
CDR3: CASSSSGASTEAFF

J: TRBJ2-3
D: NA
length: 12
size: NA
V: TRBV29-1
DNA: TGCAGCGTTGTGATGGGCACAGATACGCAGTATTTT
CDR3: CSVVMGTDTQYF

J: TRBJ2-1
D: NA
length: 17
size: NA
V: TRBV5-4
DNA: TGTGCCAGCAGCTTGGGCGAGGGTTCGCCCACCTACATCGAGCAGTTCTTC
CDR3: CASSLGEGSPTYIEQFF

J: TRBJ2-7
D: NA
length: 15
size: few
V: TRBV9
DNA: TGTGCCAGCAGCGTAGGGTGGTCTCAGACCTACGAGCAGTACTTC
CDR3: CASSVGWSQTYEQYF

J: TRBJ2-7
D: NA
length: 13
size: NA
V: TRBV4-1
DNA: TGCGCCAGCAGCCCCGGCCGTTGGTACGAGCTGTATTTC
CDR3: CASSPGRWYELYF

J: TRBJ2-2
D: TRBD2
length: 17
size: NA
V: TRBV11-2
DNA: TGTCCCAGCAGCTTAGATAGCGGGAGGACGAACACGGGGGAGCTGTTTTTT
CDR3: CPSSLDSGRTNTGELFF

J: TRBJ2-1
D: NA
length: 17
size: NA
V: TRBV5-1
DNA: TGCGCCAGCAGCCACGGAGGAGGCGGGATTCGTGTTAATGAGCAGTTCTTC
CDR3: CASSHGGGGIRVNEQFF

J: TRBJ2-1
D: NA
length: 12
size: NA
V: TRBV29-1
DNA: TGCAACGCCCGCCCAGGTAGGAATGAGCAGTTCTTC
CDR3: CNARPGRNEQFF

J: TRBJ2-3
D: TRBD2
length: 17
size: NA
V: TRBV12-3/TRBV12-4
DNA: TGTGCCAGCAGTCCTAGCGGGAACCGTGCTAGCACAGATATGCAGTATTTT
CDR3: CASSPSGNRASTDMQYF

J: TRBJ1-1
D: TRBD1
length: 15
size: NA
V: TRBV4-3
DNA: TGCGCCAGCAGCCAAGGGCAACAGGGGGACACTGAAACTCTCTTT
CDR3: CASSQGQQGDTETLF

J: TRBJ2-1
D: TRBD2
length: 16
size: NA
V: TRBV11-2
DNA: TGTGCCAGCTGCTTAGAGATCCTAGCGGGAGTGAACGAGCAGTTCTTC
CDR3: CASCLEILAGVNEQFF